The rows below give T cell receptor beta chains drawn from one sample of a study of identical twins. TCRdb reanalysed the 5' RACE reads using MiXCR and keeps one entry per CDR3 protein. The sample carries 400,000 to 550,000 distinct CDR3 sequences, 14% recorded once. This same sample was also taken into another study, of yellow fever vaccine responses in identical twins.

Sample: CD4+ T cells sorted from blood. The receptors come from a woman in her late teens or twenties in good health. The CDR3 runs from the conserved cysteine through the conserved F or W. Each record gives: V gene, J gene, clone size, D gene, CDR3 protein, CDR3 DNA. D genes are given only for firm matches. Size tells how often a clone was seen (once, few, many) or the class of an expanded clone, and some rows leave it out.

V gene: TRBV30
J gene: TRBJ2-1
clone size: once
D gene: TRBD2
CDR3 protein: CAWTSGRANEQFF
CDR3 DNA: TGTGCCTGGACTAGCGGGAGGGCCAATGAGCAGTTCTTC

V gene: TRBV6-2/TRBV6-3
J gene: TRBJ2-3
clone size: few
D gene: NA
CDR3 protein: CASSRDPRGRDTQYF
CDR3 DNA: TGTGCCAGCAGCCGGGACCCAAGAGGTCGTGATACGCAGTATTTT

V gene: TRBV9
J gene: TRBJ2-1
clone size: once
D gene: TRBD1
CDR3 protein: CASSNRDSYNEQFF
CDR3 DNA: TGTGCCAGCAGCAACCGGGACAGCTACAATGAGCAGTTCTTC

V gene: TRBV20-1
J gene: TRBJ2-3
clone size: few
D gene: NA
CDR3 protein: CSAPLTAQYF
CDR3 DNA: TGCAGTGCCCCCCTTACGGCGCAGTATTTT

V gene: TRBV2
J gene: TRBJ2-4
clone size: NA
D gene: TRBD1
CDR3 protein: CASRDLVGTGGLLAKNIQYF
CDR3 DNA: TGTGCCAGCAGGGACCTTGTAGGGACAGGGGGCTTACTCGCCAAAAACATTCAGTACTTC

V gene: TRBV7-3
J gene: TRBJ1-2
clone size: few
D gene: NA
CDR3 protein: CASSNPLAGDYGYTF
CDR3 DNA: TGTGCCAGCAGCAACCCCCTTGCAGGCGACTATGGCTACACCTTC

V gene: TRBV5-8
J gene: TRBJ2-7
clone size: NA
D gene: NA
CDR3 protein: CASSLLLPYEQYF
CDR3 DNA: TGTGCCAGCAGCTTGCTTTTGCCCTACGAGCAGTACTTC

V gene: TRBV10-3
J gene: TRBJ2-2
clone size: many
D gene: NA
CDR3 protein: CATTDQDTGELFF
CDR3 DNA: TGTGCCACTACGGACCAGGACACCGGGGAGCTGTTTTTT

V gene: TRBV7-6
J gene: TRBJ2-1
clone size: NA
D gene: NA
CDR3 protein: CASSSIKISRQGRGEQFF
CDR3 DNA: TGTGCCAGCAGCTCTATCAAGATATCCCGACAGGGGAGGGGTGAGCAGTTCTTC

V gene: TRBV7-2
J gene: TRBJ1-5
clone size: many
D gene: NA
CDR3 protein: CASSLQGGNQPQHF
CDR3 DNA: TGTGCCAGCAGTCTACAGGGTGGCAATCAGCCCCAGCATTTT

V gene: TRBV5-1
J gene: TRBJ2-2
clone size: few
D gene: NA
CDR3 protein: CASSLVRGPGELFF
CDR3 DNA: TGCGCCAGCAGCTTGGTTCGGGGTCCCGGGGAGCTGTTTTTT

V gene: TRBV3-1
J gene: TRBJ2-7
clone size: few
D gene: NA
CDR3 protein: CASGRAGAYEQYF
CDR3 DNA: TGTGCCAGCGGTAGGGCAGGGGCCTACGAGCAGTACTTC

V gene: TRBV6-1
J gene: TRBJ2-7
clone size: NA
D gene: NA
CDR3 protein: CASRFNRDAYEQYF
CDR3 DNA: TGTGCCAGCAGGTTTAACAGGGACGCCTACGAGCAGTACTTC

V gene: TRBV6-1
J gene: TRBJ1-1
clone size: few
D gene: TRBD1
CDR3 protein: CASPGQGATEAFF
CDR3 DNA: TGTGCCAGTCCGGGACAGGGGGCCACTGAAGCTTTCTTT

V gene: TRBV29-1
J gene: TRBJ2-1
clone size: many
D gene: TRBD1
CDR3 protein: CSVQPGQGMGEQFF
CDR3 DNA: TGCAGCGTCCAACCGGGACAGGGTATGGGTGAGCAGTTCTTC

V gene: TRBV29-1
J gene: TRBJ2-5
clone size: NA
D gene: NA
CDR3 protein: CSVVSGPGETQYF
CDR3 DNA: TGCAGCGTTGTTTCAGGTCCGGGAGAGACCCAGTACTTC

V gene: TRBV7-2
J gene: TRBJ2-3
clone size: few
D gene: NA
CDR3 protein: CASRKGLSTDTQYF
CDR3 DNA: TGTGCCAGCAGGAAAGGACTGAGCACAGATACGCAGTATTTT

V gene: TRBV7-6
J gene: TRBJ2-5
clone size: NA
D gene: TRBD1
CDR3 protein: CASSLAARGSETQYF
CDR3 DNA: TGTGCCAGCAGCTTAGCCGCCAGGGGGTCGGAGACCCAGTACTTC

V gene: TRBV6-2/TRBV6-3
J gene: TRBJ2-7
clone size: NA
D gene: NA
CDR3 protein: CASRSPSFEQYF
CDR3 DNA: TGTGCCAGCAGGTCCCCTTCATTCGAGCAGTACTTC

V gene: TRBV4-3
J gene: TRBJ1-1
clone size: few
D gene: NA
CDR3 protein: CASSQVSGPGGGNTEAFF
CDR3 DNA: TGCGCCAGCAGCCAAGTTTCCGGGCCGGGAGGGGGGAACACTGAAGCTTTCTTT

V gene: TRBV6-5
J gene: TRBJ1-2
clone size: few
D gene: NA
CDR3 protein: CASSYSRGGGYTF
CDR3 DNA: TGTGCCAGCAGTTACTCAAGAGGGGGTGGCTACACCTTC

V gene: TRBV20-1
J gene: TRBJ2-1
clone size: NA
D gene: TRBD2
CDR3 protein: CSARDWARASGNIYNEQFF
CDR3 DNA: TGCAGTGCTAGAGATTGGGCTAGGGCTAGCGGGAACATCTACAATGAGCAGTTCTTC

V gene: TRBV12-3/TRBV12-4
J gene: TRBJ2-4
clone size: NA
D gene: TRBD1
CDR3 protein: CASSPQTLRQGNIQYF
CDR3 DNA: TGTGCCAGCAGTCCTCAAACTCTGAGACAGGGCAACATTCAGTACTTC

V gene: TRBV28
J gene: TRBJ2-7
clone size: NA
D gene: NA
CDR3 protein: CASSPPSALSLYEQYF
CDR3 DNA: TGTGCCAGCAGTCCTCCTAGCGCGCTCTCTCTCTACGAGCAGTACTTC

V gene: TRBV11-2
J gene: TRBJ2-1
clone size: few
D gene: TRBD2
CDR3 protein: CASSLELAGGEQFF
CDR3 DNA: TGTGCCAGCAGCTTAGAACTAGCGGGAGGTGAGCAGTTCTTC

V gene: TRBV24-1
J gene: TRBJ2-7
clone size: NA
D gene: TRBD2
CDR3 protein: CATSDTGLAEGTYEQYF
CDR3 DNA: TGTGCCACCAGTGACACCGGACTAGCCGAAGGGACCTACGAGCAGTACTTC

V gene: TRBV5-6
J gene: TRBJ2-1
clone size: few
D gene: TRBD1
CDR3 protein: CASRDRGVHEQFF
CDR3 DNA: TGTGCCAGCAGAGACAGGGGGGTACATGAGCAGTTCTTC

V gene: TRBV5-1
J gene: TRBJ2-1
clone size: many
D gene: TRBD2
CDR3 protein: CASSTSGTNYNEQFF
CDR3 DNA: TGCGCCAGCAGTACTAGCGGCACAAACTACAATGAGCAGTTCTTC

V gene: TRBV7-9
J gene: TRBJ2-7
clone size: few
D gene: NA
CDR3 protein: CASSLAGTLNEQYF
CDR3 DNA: TGTGCCAGCAGCTTAGCGGGGACCCTAAACGAGCAGTACTTC

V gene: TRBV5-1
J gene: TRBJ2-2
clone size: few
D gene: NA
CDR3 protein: CASSLGQLPNTGELFF
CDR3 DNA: TGCGCCAGCAGCTTGGGACAGCTACCGAACACCGGGGAGCTGTTTTTT

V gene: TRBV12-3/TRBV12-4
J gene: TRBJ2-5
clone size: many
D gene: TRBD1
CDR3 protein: CASSGTGGLETQYF
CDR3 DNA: TGTGCCAGCTCCGGGACAGGGGGTTTAGAGACCCAGTACTTC

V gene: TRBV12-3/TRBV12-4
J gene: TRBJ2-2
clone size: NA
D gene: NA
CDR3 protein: CASSSTRTGELFF
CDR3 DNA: TGTGCCAGCAGCTCGACCAGAACCGGGGAGCTGTTTTTT

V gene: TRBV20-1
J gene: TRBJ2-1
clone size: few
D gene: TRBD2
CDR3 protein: CRVARAGGGEYSYNEQFF
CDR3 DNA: TGCAGGGTGGCGAGAGCGGGGGGCGGGGAGTACTCCTACAATGAGCAGTTCTTC

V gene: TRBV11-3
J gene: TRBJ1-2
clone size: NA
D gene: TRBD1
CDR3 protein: CASSLGGGGRGASYGYTF
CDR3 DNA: TGTGCCAGCAGCTTGGGTGGAGGGGGCCGCGGGGCCAGCTATGGCTACACCTTC

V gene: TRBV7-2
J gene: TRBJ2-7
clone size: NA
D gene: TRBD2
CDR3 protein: CASSSLGLAGGWYEQYF
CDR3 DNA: TGTGCCAGCAGCAGTTTAGGTTTAGCGGGAGGGTGGTACGAGCAGTACTTC

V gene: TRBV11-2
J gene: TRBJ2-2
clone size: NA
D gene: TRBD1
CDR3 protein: CASSPLPIGGSGTGELFF
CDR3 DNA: TGTGCCAGCAGCCCGCTCCCTATAGGGGGCTCGGGAACCGGGGAGCTGTTTTTT

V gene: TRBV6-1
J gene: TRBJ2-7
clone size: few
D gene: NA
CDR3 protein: CASNPENGRNEQYF
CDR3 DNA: TGTGCCAGCAACCCCGAAAACGGGCGGAACGAGCAGTACTTC

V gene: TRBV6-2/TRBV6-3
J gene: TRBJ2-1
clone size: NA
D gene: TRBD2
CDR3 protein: CASSARLAGAHEQFF
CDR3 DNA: TGTGCCAGCAGCGCACGACTAGCGGGAGCGCATGAGCAGTTCTTC

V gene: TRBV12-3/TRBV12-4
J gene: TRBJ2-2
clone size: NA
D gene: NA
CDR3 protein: CASSIIVNTGELFF
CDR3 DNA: TGTGCCAGCAGCATCATAGTGAACACCGGGGAGCTGTTTTTT

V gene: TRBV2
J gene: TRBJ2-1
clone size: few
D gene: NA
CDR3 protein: CASSLLGSSAGRGDEQFF
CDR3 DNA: TGTGCCAGCAGTTTGTTAGGCTCCTCGGCGGGCAGGGGAGATGAGCAGTTCTTC

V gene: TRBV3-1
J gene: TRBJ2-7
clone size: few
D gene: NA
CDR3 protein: CASSRDLGWVSSYEQYF
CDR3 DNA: TGTGCCAGCAGCCGAGACCTTGGGTGGGTAAGCTCCTACGAGCAGTACTTC

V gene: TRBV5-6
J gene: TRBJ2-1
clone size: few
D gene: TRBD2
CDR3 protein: CASRGGISSYNEQFF
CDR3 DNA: TGTGCCAGCAGGGGAGGGATTAGCTCCTACAATGAGCAGTTCTTC

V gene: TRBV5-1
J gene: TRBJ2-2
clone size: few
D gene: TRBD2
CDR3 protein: CASSYPSGSVPTGELFF
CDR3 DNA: TGCGCCAGCAGCTACCCTAGCGGGAGCGTCCCCACCGGGGAGCTGTTTTTT

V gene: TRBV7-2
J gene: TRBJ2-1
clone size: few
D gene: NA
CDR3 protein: CASSLLIHPLNEQFF
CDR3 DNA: TGTGCCAGCAGTCTCCTAATCCACCCTTTAAATGAGCAGTTCTTC

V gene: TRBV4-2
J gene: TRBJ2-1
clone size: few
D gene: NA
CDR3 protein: CASSQVWTPYNEQFF
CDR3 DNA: TGTGCCAGCAGCCAAGTCTGGACACCCTACAATGAGCAGTTCTTC